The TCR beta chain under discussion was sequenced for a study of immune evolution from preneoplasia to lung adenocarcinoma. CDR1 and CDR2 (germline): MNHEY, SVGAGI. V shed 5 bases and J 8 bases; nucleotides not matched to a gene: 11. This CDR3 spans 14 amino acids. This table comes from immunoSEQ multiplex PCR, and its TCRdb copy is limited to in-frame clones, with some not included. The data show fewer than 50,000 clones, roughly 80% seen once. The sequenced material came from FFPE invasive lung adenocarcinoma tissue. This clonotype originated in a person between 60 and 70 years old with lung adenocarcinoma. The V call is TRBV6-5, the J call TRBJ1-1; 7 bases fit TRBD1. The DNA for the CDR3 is TGTGCCAGCAGTACAACCGGGACAGTTGCAGAAGCTTTCTTT. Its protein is CASSTTGTVAEAFF.